A single sample is the source of the 8 T cell receptor beta chains below, sequenced in a study of T cell clonality in common variable immunodeficiency. Study results and limitations: In common variable immunodeficiency, TCR beta chains reportedly carried fewer deletions and N-nucleotide insertions.

No antigen has been identified for these receptors. TCRdb's copy holds only in-frame clones and misses some; the assay was immunoSEQ multiplex PCR. This sample carries 25,000 to 35,000 clones, none of them present only once. The material sequenced was peripheral blood mononuclear cells. The origin of the receptors is a human donor with common variable immunodeficiency.

This clone was seen more than once but under ten times. Read coverage stops 3 residues before the CDR3 terminus; the germline J gene supplies the remainder. The chain employs TRBV2 and TRBJ1-1; D not resolved. From germline, CDR1 is SNHLY and CDR2 FYNNEI. The CDR3 length is 14 residues. V lost 3 bases and J 7 bases, leaving 15 bases between the germline ends. The CDR3 sequence: CASSDPGKAVEAFF. The covered CDR3 bases are TGTGCCAGCAGTGACCCGGGTAAGGCGGTTGAA.

This clone was observed at least ten times. The read stops 3 residues short of the end of the CDR3; the missing end is completed from the germline J gene. This rearrangement joins TRBV7-3 to TRBJ2-3; TRBD2 agrees at 8 bases. The CDR3 has 15 residues. V lost 5 bases, J lost 8 bases, and 12 bases stayed unmatched. Germline V CDR1 and CDR2: SGHTA, FQGTGA. CDR3 DNA (partial): TGTGCCAGCAGCGGAAACGCGGGGGGTCCCGGTACG. Its translation: CASSGNAGGPGT. The entire CDR3 protein reads CASSGNAGGPGTQYF.

About this clone itself: The CDR3 end lies 3 residues beyond the end of the read and is filled in from the germline J gene. The chain combines TRBV7-9 with TRBJ1-1; D is unresolved. The V end lost 5 bases, the J end lost 6 bases, and 13 bases lay between the germline ends. Germline CDR1 SEHNR, CDR2 FQNEAQ (reference sequence). The CDR3 sequence is 13 residues long. CDR3 sequence: CASSRVSFAEAFF. The CDR3 DNA, read in part, is TGTGCCAGCAGCAGGGTTTCATTCGCTGAA.

In its sample, this clone was seen a few times. The DNA read from the CDR3 is TGTGCCAGCTCGACAGGGAGGGACTATGGC. It is translated as CASSTGRDYG. The entire CDR3 protein reads CASSTGRDYGYTF. The rearrangement uses TRBV2 and TRBJ1-2, with 7 bases lining up with TRBD1. From the germline J gene comes the end of the CDR3, since the read stops 3 residues before it. The CDR3 covers 13 residues. Trimming removed 8 bases from V and 3 bases from J; junction bases left unmatched: 6. Germline V gene sequence: CDR1 SNHLY, CDR2 FYNNEI.

The sample holds a few counts of this clone. The CDR3 end lies 3 residues beyond the end of the read and is filled in from the germline J gene. The V and J genes are TRBV7-8 and TRBJ1-5, with D perhaps matching TRBD1 (5 bases). The CDR3 runs 16 residues. The germline CDR1 and CDR2 sequences are SGHVS and FQNEAQ. V shed 1 base and J shed 4 bases, with 14 bases lying between them. The CDR3 DNA, read in part, is TGTGCCAGCAGCTTAGATCGCAGGGAAATTAATCAGCCC. It specifies CASSLDRREINQP. The entire CDR3 protein is CASSLDRREINQPQHF. The entire variable domain, with the rest obtained from reference TRBV7-8 and TRBJ1-5, is as follows: GAGVSQSPRYKVAKRGQDVALRCDPISGHVSLFWYQQALGQGPEFLTYFQNEAQLDKSGLPSDRFFAERPEGSVSTLKIQRTQQEDSAVYLCASSLDRREINQPQHFGDGTRLSIL.

This clone was observed a few times. Read data end 3 residues before the CDR3 end; the end is taken from the germline J gene. The chain uses TRBV7-3 and TRBJ2-3; 11 bases are shared with TRBD2. Trimming at V came to 5 bases and at J to 1 base, leaving 2 bases not matched to a gene. Germline V gene data show CDR1 as SGHTA and CDR2 as FQGTGA. The CDR3 loop spans 15 amino acids. The CDR3 DNA, read in part, is TGTGCCAGCAGCCAGGGACTAGCGGGCACAGATACG. Residues: CASSQGLAGTDT. The complete CDR3 protein is CASSQGLAGTDTQYF. Full variable domain (outside the CDR3, taken from reference TRBV7-3 and TRBJ2-3): GAGVSQTPSNKVTEKGKYVELRCDPISGHTALYWYRQSLGQGPEFLIYFQGTGAADDSGLPNDRFFAVRPEGSVSTLKIQRTERGDSAVYLCASSQGLAGTDTQYFGPGTRLTVL.

On this clone: The read comes to an end 3 residues before the CDR3 does, leaving the germline J gene to fill in the end. The chain links TRBV20-1 to TRBJ2-3, with D hard to call. CDR3 length equals 12 residues. With 3 bases removed from V and 3 bases from J, the gap between germline ends came to 7 bases. Germline lookup yields CDR1 DFQATT and CDR2 SNEGSKA (reference sequence). The CDR3 bases that were read are TGCAGTGCTAGTGCAGTAACAGATACG. It encodes CSASAVTDT. The complete CDR3 protein is CSASAVTDTQYF.

In regard to this clone: The CDR3 goes on 3 residues after the read ends, and that part is filled in from the germline J gene. The genes are TRBV2 and TRBJ1-1, with no clear D. The length of the CDR3 is 11 residues. Per the germline V gene, CDR1 is SNHLY and CDR2 is FYNNEI. V was pared by 8 bases and J by 4 bases, with 8 bases between. This CDR3 reads CASPRVTEAFF. The covered CDR3 bases are TGTGCCAGCCCCCGGGTCACTGAA.